The 24 T cell receptor beta chains in this list originate from one sample, sequenced in a study of CD8+ T cells in alopecia areata. Isolated RNA was reverse transcribed into cDNA used as the sequencing template. The repertoire was sequenced with immunoSEQ multiplex PCR; TCRdb's copy has only in-frame clones and lacks some. Counted here are 200,000 or so clones, about 62% occurring once; the ten biggest clones make up 4.5% to 6%. As to treatment: oral pan-JAK inhibitor, 5-10 mg twice daily. The sample consisted of CD4+ T cells sorted from blood, taken at week 24, from a patient treated with tofacitinib. These receptors were obtained from a human donor with alopecia areata.

This chain joins TRBV4-1 and TRBJ2-1; 10 bases map to TRBD2. Germline V gene sequence: CDR1 MGHRA, CDR2 YSYEKL. The J segment lost 8 bases and the V segment lost 3 bases, leaving 10 bases of the junction unmatched. The CDR3 covers 16 residues. The CDR3 DNA sequence: TGCGCCAGCAGCCATGCAAGCGGGAGGGCTTTCGATGAGCAGTTCTTC. It is translated as CASSHASGRAFDEQFF.

CDR3 bases: TGTGCCAGCAGTTCCGGGGAGGTTCAGCCCCAGCATTTT. Protein: CASSSGEVQPQHF. The rearrangement uses TRBV25-1 and TRBJ1-5; no clear D gene. The CDR3 runs to 13 residues. Germline CDR1 reads MGHDK; CDR2 reads SYGVNS. The V gene lost 5 bases and the J gene lost 6 bases, with 11 bases spanning the gap.

The rearrangement uses TRBV30 and TRBJ2-1, with D tentatively TRBD1 (6 bases). This CDR3 is built from 15 residues. Germline V CDR1 and CDR2: GTSNPN, SVGIG (reference sequence). Trimming left V 5 bases short and J 3 bases short, with 17 bases between. The CDR3 sequence is CAWEGQPILYNEQFF. The CDR3 DNA reads TGTGCCTGGGAAGGACAGCCTATACTCTACAATGAGCAGTTCTTC.

This clone was picked up a small number of times. CDR3 in DNA: TGTGCCAGCAAGGGACAGGGGGTCGGGGCCGGGGAGCTGTTTTTT. Translating it yields CASKGQGVGAGELFF. The chain has TRBV25-1 and TRBJ2-2; TRBD1 matches 11 bases. This CDR3 has 15 amino acids. In germline, CDR1 is MGHDK, CDR2 SYGVNS. The V gene end was trimmed by 7 bases and the J gene end by 6 bases; junction bases not matched to a gene: 7.

This chain joins TRBV29-1 and TRBJ1-1; a possible D gene is TRBD1 (6 bases). CDR1 SQVTM and CDR2 ANQGSEA come from the germline V gene. Trimming left V 7 bases short and J 3 bases short, with 15 bases between. CDR3 size: 13 residues. The CDR3 coding sequence is TGCAGCGCCGGACAGACGAGGGACACTGAAGCTTTCTTT. It encodes CSAGQTRDTEAFF.

This clone was counted a few times. The chain is built from TRBV29-1 and TRBJ1-5; D call uncertain. The V end was cut by 3 bases, the J end by 9 bases, with 15 bases between. This CDR3 spans 13 amino acids. The germline CDR1 and CDR2 sequences are SQVTM and ANQGSEA. The CDR3 DNA is TGCAGCGTTGAGGTGCCAGGTAGTCCGCCCCAGCATTTT. Protein sequence: CSVEVPGSPPQHF.

The genes are TRBV30 and TRBJ2-3; the match to TRBD2 covers 7 bases. Trimming took 4 bases from V and 3 from J; bases not matched to a gene: 4. In germline, CDR1 is GTSNPN, CDR2 SVGIG (reference sequence). The CDR3 sequence is 13 residues long. CDR3 in amino acids: CAWNGRRTDTQYF. DNA of the CDR3: TGTGCCTGGAACGGGAGGAGGACAGATACGCAGTATTTT.

The sample holds a few counts of this clone. This rearrangement joins TRBV30 to TRBJ1-2; D perhaps matches TRBD1 (6 bases). The V gene's germline CDR1 is GTSNPN and CDR2 SVGIG (reference sequence). Trimming removed 0 bases from V and 8 bases from J, with 13 bases in between. The CDR3 totals 13 residues. The CDR3, as DNA: TGTGCCTGGAGTGTAATAGCGACAGGCGGCTACACCTTC. Protein product: CAWSVIATGGYTF.

Here the CDR3 reads CASSEQYSNQPQHF. The DNA for the CDR3 is TGTGCCAGCAGTGAACAATATAGCAATCAGCCCCAGCATTTT. The genes are TRBV6-1 and TRBJ1-5; the D is unclear. The CDR3 spans 14 residues. CDR1 is MNHNS, CDR2 SASEGT, per germline. Trimming left V 2 bases short and J 0 bases short, with 5 bases between.

This clone was picked up a small number of times. This chain uses TRBV28 with TRBJ2-3, with D perhaps matching TRBD1 or TRBD2 (5 bases each). The CDR3 runs 15 residues. Germline loops: CDR1 MDHEN, CDR2 SYDVKM. Trimming shortened V by 5 bases and J by 1 base, and 13 bases separated the two germline ends. CDR3 sequence reads: CASSLQVEGTDTQYF. The DNA of the CDR3 is TGTGCCAGCAGTCTACAGGTGGAGGGCACAGATACGCAGTATTTT.

A few counts support this clone. The chain carries TRBV29-1 and TRBJ2-1; D unresolved. This CDR3 spans 12 amino acids. The germline gives CDR1 SQVTM, CDR2 ANQGSEA. V gave up 4 bases and J gave up 0 bases, with 4 bases separating them. CDR3 DNA: TGCAGCGTTGTGAGCTCCTACAATGAGCAGTTCTTC. Protein sequence: CSVVSSYNEQFF.

The sample holds one count of this clone. At the DNA level, this CDR3 is encoded by other sequences in the same sample as well. J is TRBJ2-3 and V is TRBV29-1; 15 nucleotides align to TRBD2. V shed 6 bases and J 3 bases; nucleotides not matched to a gene: 1. The CDR3 consists of 14 residues. The germline gives CDR1 SQVTM, CDR2 ANQGSEA. CDR3 nucleotides: TGCAGCGTGGGACTAGCGGGGGGTACAGATACGCAGTATTTT. This gives the protein CSVGLAGGTDTQYF.

This clone has only a few counts. The V call is TRBV7-2, the J call TRBJ2-2; D call uncertain. V lost 2 bases, J lost 3 bases, and 7 bases lay in between. Germline loops: CDR1 SGHTA, CDR2 FQGNSA. The CDR3 covers 14 residues. CDR3 loop: CASSLLGYTGELFF. As DNA, the CDR3 is TGTGCCAGCAGCTTACTGGGCTACACCGGGGAGCTGTTTTTT.

V gene TRBV4-3 combines with J gene TRBJ2-3; no clear D. In germline, CDR1 is LGHNA, CDR2 YSLEER. The CDR3 has 15 amino acids. Trimming took 3 bases from V and 0 from J, leaving 10 bases between them. The CDR3 coding sequence is TGCGCCAGCAGCCACAGATATACTAGCACAGATACGCAGTATTTT. It is translated as CASSHRYTSTDTQYF.

This chain links TRBV27 with TRBJ1-2; TRBD1 matches 9 bases. Germline V gene lookup returns CDR1 MNHEY and CDR2 SMNVEV (reference sequence). The V segment lost 8 bases and the J segment 4 bases; nucleotides outside the gene matches: 8. The CDR3 covers 14 residues. The DNA for the CDR3 is TGTGCCAGCGGTTACAGGGGGCACAGCTATGGCTACACCTTC. Amino acid sequence: CASGYRGHSYGYTF.

This clone was seen only a few times. This chain links TRBV29-1 with TRBJ2-3, with D hard to call. The V and J ends lost 6 bases and 4 bases respectively, with 17 bases between them. Germline V gene lookup returns CDR1 SQVTM and CDR2 ANQGSEA. The CDR3 consists of 14 residues. CDR3 protein: CSVLRAMAADTQYF. The CDR3 nucleotides are TGCAGCGTCCTCCGGGCCATGGCGGCAGATACGCAGTATTTT.

The rearrangement links TRBV7-2 to TRBJ2-7, with 9 positions matching TRBD1. This CDR3 is 14 amino acids long. From germline, CDR1 is SGHTA and CDR2 FQGNSA. Trimming removed 6 bases from V and 1 base from J; junction bases left unmatched: 4. CDR3: CASRMGQGSYEQYF. In nucleotides, the CDR3 is TGTGCCAGCAGAATGGGACAGGGATCCTACGAGCAGTACTTC. The complete variable domain, with remaining parts taken from reference TRBV7-2 and TRBJ2-7, reads GAGVSQSPSNKVTEKGKDVELRCDPISGHTALYWYRQSLGQGLEFLIYFQGNSAPDKSGLPSDRFSAERTGGSVSTLTIQRTQQEDSAVYLCASRMGQGSYEQYFGPGTRLTVT.

The J gene is TRBJ1-6, the V gene TRBV15; D unclear. Germline loops: CDR1 LNHNV, CDR2 YYDKDF (reference sequence). V was shortened by 5 bases and J by 6 bases, with 8 bases between the two germline ends. The CDR3 is 13 residues long. The CDR3 sequence: CATSENFNSPLHF. The CDR3 bases are TGTGCCACCAGCGAAAACTTTAATTCACCCCTCCACTTT.

CDR3 region: CASSHRQDTQYF. CDR3 bases: TGCGCCAGCAGCCACAGACAGGATACGCAGTATTTT. The chain joins TRBV4-1 to TRBJ2-3; a possible D gene is TRBD1 (5 bases). The V end was cut by 3 bases, the J end by 6 bases, with 7 bases between. Germline V lookup: CDR1 MGHRA, CDR2 YSYEKL. CDR3 length: 12 amino acids.

The chain carries TRBV5-6 and TRBJ1-1, with TRBD1 matching over 9 bases. This CDR3 has 16 amino acids. V lost 4 bases and J lost 3; bases outside the gene matches: 10. CDR1 SGHDT and CDR2 YYEEEE come from the germline V gene. The CDR3 loop is CASSQGQGWSDTEAFF. The CDR3 region has the DNA TGTGCCAGCAGCCAGGGACAGGGATGGTCGGACACTGAAGCTTTCTTT.

This clone has more than one count but fewer than ten. The J gene is TRBJ2-7, the V gene TRBV9; weak D call: TRBD2 (6 bases). Trimming removed 0 bases from V and 4 bases from J, with 11 bases in between. The CDR3 runs 14 residues. Germline CDR1 SGDLS, CDR2 YYNGEE. CDR3 sequence reads: CASSVGLDFYEQYF. The CDR3 DNA is TGTGCCAGCAGCGTAGGACTAGATTTTTACGAGCAGTACTTC.

The chain is built from TRBV6-6 and TRBJ1-2; 9 bases line up with TRBD1. The CDR3 consists of 15 residues. V dropped 0 bases and J dropped 6; count of bases not matched to a gene: 5. Germline V CDR1 and CDR2: MNHNY, SVGAGI (reference sequence). The DNA of the CDR3 is TGTGCCAGCAGTTACTCGGGACAGGGTAGCAATGGCTACACCTTC. This codes for CASSYSGQGSNGYTF.

The chain uses TRBV7-2 and TRBJ2-2; no reliable D call. Trimming shortened V by 2 bases and J by 4 bases, and 11 bases separated the two germline ends. CDR3 length: 15 residues. Germline loops: CDR1 SGHTA, CDR2 FQGNSA. CDR3 nucleotide sequence: TGTGCCAGCAGCTTATCTGCTAGTACCACCGGGGAGCTGTTTTTT. This gives the protein CASSLSASTTGELFF.

This clone was counted between two and nine times. This chain links TRBV29-1 with TRBJ2-5; 10 bases map to TRBD2. Germline CDR1 reads SQVTM; CDR2 reads ANQGSEA. The V and J ends lost 6 bases and 2 bases, in that order; junction bases with no gene match: 6. The CDR3 totals 14 residues. The CDR3 loop reads CSVTTSGYQETQYF. The CDR3 DNA reads TGCAGCGTGACGACTAGCGGGTATCAAGAGACCCAGTACTTC.